This T cell receptor (beta chain) derives from a study of T cells after yellow fever vaccination. About the study: Fractions of limited cellularity were prepared by means of SMART-Seq v4 Ultra Low Input. Study-level results: Clones from primary vaccination mostly reappeared after the booster (roughly 97% CD4, approximately 86% CD8).

The CDR3 totals 15 residues. Germline loops: CDR1 DFQATT, CDR2 SNEGSKA (reference sequence). Trimming removed 3 bases from V and 1 base from J; junction bases left unmatched: 2. TCRdb itself ran the 5' RACE reads through MiXCR, one entry per CDR3 protein. This sample has 400,000 to 450,000 distinct CDR3 sequences, with 18% found just once. As to this clonotype: Its antigen is still unknown.

The TCR was taken from a man aged 18 to 30 who received the YFV17D yellow fever vaccine. The chain couples TRBV20-1 to TRBJ2-5; 13 bases match TRBD2. Material: PBMCs, obtained before the yellow fever booster vaccination. The DNA of the CDR3 is TGCAGTGCTAGGGGACTAGCGGGGACCCAAGAGACCCAGTACTTC. It is translated as CSARGLAGTQETQYF.